This T cell receptor beta chain was recovered during a study of immune evolution from preneoplasia to lung adenocarcinoma. Whole-study results and caveats: Top clone frequencies peaked in normal lung, apparently declining through invasive adenocarcinoma.

Repertoires were generated with immunoSEQ multiplex PCR, while TCRdb's copy carries only in-frame clones and drops some. The profile shows 8,000 or so clones, 70% to 90% of them singletons. Trimming took 4 bases from V and 0 from J, leaving 15 bases between them. This CDR3 spans 15 amino acids. The germline V gene encodes CDR1 GTSNPN and CDR2 SVGIG (reference sequence). Concerning this clone: Its antigen is still unknown.

The sample was FFPE minimally invasive lung adenocarcinoma tissue. The V gene is TRBV30, the J gene TRBJ1-2, with D possibly TRBD1 on 6 matching bases. This clonotype originated in a person at least 80 years old with lung adenocarcinoma. CDR3 loop: CAWTQRGEANYGYTF. Here the CDR3 DNA reads TGTGCCTGGACCCAGAGGGGGGAAGCTAACTATGGCTACACCTTC. Looking up the rest from reference TRBV30 and TRBJ1-2 gives the full variable domain: SQTIHQWPATLVQPVGSPLSLECTVEGTSNPNLYWYRQAAGRGLQLLFYSVGIGQISSEVPQNLSASRPQDRQFILSSKKLLLSDSGFYLCAWTQRGEANYGYTFGSGTRLTVV.